Listed below are T cell receptor beta chains from one sample, sequenced in a study of blood T cell repertoires in COVID-19. Repertoires were generated with immunoSEQ multiplex PCR, while TCRdb's copy carries only in-frame clones and drops some. The sample contains around 63,000 clones, 80% to 90% of which appear only once. Sequencing was done on a sample of peripheral blood. These receptors were collected from a woman older than 75 with acute or convalescent COVID-19. The conserved cysteine and the conserved F or W are not part of the CDR3 here. The D gene is left open where the match is weak.

D gene	V gene	CDR3 length	J gene	CDR3 protein
NA	TRBV10-3	10	TRBJ2-3	AISDVSQTQY
TRBD1	TRBV5-4	14	TRBJ1-6	ASSSPSDRANSPLH
TRBD1	TRBV6-5	11	TRBJ1-1	ASRDPGQGSAF
NA	TRBV9	14	TRBJ2-6	ASSVWGHGGANVLT
TRBD2	TRBV5-4	14	TRBJ2-7	ASSLAAGGLSYEQY
NA	TRBV5-1	15	TRBJ2-5	ASSHGAGRKNQETQY
NA	TRBV3-1/TRBV3-2	14	TRBJ1-4	ASSQGLPGEGEKLF
NA	TRBV9	10	TRBJ1-2	ASSVAVSGYT
NA	TRBV3-1/TRBV3-2	12	TRBJ1-1	ASSQGGKETEAF
NA	TRBV12-3/TRBV12-4	11	TRBJ1-6	ASSLLSDSPLH
NA	TRBV2	13	TRBJ2-2	ASHGTPQNTGELF
TRBD2	TRBV5-1	12	TRBJ2-7	ASRSLAGDGEQY
TRBD1	TRBV6-6	13	TRBJ1-4	ASTGQYATNEKLF
NA	TRBV9	12	TRBJ1-5	ASSVEASDRPQH
TRBD2	TRBV9	14	TRBJ2-7	ASSERLAGGPHEQY